This entry describes one T cell receptor beta chain. Data came from immunoSEQ multiplex PCR; TCRdb stores just in-frame clones and leaves some out. The sample includes some 65,000 clones, over 80% of them seen just once. V lost 0 bases and J 8 bases, leaving 11 bases between the germline ends. This CDR3 spans 14 amino acids. Germline assignment: CDR1 LNHNV and CDR2 YYDKDF (reference sequence). This record belongs to a study of siplizumab effects on memory and regulatory T cells. This chain joins TRBV15 and TRBJ2-1; no definite D call. Sequencing was done on a sample of Tregs sorted from blood. This sequence originates from a human donor in good health. The CDR3 region is CATSRDLFSYEQFF. CDR3 sequence (DNA): TGTGCCACCAGCAGAGATCTTTTTAGTTATGAGCAGTTCTTC.